This T cell receptor beta chain was captured in a study of identical twins. TCRdb reanalysed the 5' RACE reads using MiXCR and keeps one entry per CDR3 protein. This table holds about 300,000 distinct CDR3 sequences, more than 9% found once. Study results and caveats: Potential partial confounding of zero-insertion analyses by invariant MAIT and iNKT cells was noted. Whereas memory repertoires showed no such difference, abundant cord blood beta clonotypes carried fewer insertions. Weaker excess twin sharing was seen among beta out-of-frame sequences.

As regards this clonotype: Its antigen is unidentified.

These data were also reused for a study on yellow fever vaccine responses in identical twins.

Source material: CD8+ T cells sorted from blood. The TCR sequence derives from a woman younger than 30 in good health.

The CDR3, as DNA: TGTGCCAGCAGCCAAAGCAGGGGTGCGGCAGATACGCAGTATTTT. Translated: CASSQSRGAADTQYF. The chain couples TRBV14 to TRBJ2-3; weak D call: TRBD1 (6 bases). CDR1 and CDR2 from the germline V gene are SGHDN and FVKESK. V was trimmed by 2 bases and J by 4 bases, leaving 13 bases between them. The CDR3 runs to 15 residues.